The clone carrying this TCR beta chain has more than one count but fewer than ten. Deletions cut 0 bases from V and 11 bases from J, with 12 bases between. The CDR3 has 13 amino acids. Germline CDR1 KGHDR, CDR2 SFDVKD. The data are from a study of T-cell memory formation after mild COVID-19. TCRdb itself ran the 5' RACE reads through MiXCR, one entry per CDR3 protein. The sample contains around 250,000 distinct CDR3 sequences, approximately 15% of which appear only once. The chain uses TRBV24-1 and TRBJ1-1; D is unresolved. This clonotype was obtained from an adult woman who had mild COVID-19 (a few samples of this study predate the infection). Cell type and time point are not known. Sequencing was carried out using PBMCs or a T cell subset sorted from them (not recorded which). CDR3 coding DNA: TGTGCCACCAGTGATTTGCGAGGGCTTCGGGCTTTCTTT. This sequence encodes CATSDLRGLRAFF.